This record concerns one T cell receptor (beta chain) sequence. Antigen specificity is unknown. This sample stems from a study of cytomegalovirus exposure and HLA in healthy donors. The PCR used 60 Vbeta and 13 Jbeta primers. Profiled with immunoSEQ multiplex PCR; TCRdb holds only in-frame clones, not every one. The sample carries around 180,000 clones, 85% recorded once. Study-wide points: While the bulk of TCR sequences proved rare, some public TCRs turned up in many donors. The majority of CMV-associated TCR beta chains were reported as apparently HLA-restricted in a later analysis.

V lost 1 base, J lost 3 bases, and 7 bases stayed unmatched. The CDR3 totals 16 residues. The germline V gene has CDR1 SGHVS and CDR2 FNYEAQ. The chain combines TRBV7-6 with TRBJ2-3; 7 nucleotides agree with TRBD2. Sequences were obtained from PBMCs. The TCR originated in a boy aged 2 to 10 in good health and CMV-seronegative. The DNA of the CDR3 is TGTGCCAGCAGCTTAGATAACGGGGGGAGGACAGATACGCAGTATTTT. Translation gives CASSLDNGGRTDTQYF.